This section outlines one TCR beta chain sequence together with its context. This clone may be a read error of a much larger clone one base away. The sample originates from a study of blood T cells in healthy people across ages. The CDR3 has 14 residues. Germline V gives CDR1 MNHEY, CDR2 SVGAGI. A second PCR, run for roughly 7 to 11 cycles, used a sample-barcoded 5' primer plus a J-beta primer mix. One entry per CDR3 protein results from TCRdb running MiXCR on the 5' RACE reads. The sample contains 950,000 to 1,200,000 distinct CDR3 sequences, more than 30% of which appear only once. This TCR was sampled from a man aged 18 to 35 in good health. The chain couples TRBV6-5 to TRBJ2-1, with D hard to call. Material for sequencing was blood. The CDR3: CASSPTTTYNERFF. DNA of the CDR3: TGTGCCAGCAGTCCCACCACGACCTACAATGAGCGGTTCTTC.